The next 2 T cell receptor beta chains were all read from a single sample in a study of blood T cell repertoires in COVID-19. TCRdb keeps only in-frame clones here, not all; method: immunoSEQ multiplex PCR. The table has 60,000 or so clones, roughly 84% seen once. Sequencing was carried out using peripheral blood. Receptors originate from a man aged 25-45 years with COVID-19, enrolled during active disease.

Judged by abundance, this clone is large. The chain is built from TRBV20-1 and TRBJ1-1; no clear D. The CDR3 totals 13 residues. Trimming took 3 bases from V and 0 from J, leaving 8 bases between them. CDR1 DFQATT and CDR2 SNEGSKA come from the germline V gene (reference sequence). As DNA, the CDR3 is TGCAGTGCTAGTCCGGTGATGAACACTGAAGCTTTCTTT. Its translation: CSASPVMNTEAFF.

The chain joins TRBV7-2 to TRBJ2-7; possibly TRBD2 for D (5 bases). The length of the CDR3 is 14 residues. Germline assignment: CDR1 SGHTA and CDR2 FQGNSA. V dropped 1 base and J dropped 5 bases, with 12 bases sitting between them. CDR3 loop: CASSLGRGAHEQYF. CDR3 DNA: TGTGCCAGCAGCTTAGGCCGGGGAGCGCACGAGCAGTACTTC.